The 16 T cell receptor beta chains below all came from one sample that was sequenced in a study of T-cell reconstitution after alpha-beta-depleted transplantation in children. Unique molecular identifiers were incorporated when the TCRbeta library was constructed. Each CDR3 protein is one row after TCRdb ran MiXCR on the PCR reads. Seen here are a few hundred thousand distinct CDR3 sequences, 25% to 30% observed once, and the top ten hold approximately 33%. The source was PBMCs, collected before TCRalphabeta/CD19-depleted stem cell transplant. The receptors derive from a boy under two years old with Wiskott-Aldrich syndrome, due to receive a stem cell transplant.

V is TRBV28 and J is TRBJ2-2; D perhaps matches TRBD1 (6 bases). The germline V and J ends were trimmed by 7 bases and 3 bases, with 15 bases remaining between them. Germline V gene data show CDR1 as MDHEN and CDR2 as SYDVKM. The CDR3 extends over 15 amino acids. CDR3 loop: CASKTHRVYTGELFF. The CDR3 DNA sequence: TGTGCCAGCAAAACCCACAGGGTATACACCGGGGAGCTGTTTTTT.

This clonotype was recorded a few times. This chain joins TRBV3-1 and TRBJ1-1; D is unresolved. This CDR3 has 15 residues. Germline CDR1 reads LGHDT; CDR2 reads YNNKEL (reference sequence). With 1 base removed from V and 0 bases from J, the gap between germline ends came to 9 bases. The DNA of the CDR3 is TGTGCCAGCAGCCAAGTGCGCAAGATGAACACTGAAGCTTTCTTT. Translation gives CASSQVRKMNTEAFF.

This clonotype was picked up a small number of times. The chain has TRBV28 and TRBJ2-7; D perhaps matches TRBD1 (6 bases). The CDR3 extends over 14 amino acids. Deletions cut 6 bases from V and 3 bases from J, with 15 bases between. In germline, CDR1 is MDHEN, CDR2 SYDVKM. CDR3 loop: CASSVWDTDYEQYF. DNA of the CDR3: TGTGCCAGCAGCGTATGGGACACCGACTACGAGCAGTACTTC.

This chain links TRBV20-1 with TRBJ2-4; D may be TRBD2 (6 bases). The CDR3 consists of 14 residues. The germline V and J ends were trimmed by 6 bases and 1 base, with 13 bases remaining between them. CDR1 and CDR2 from the germline V gene are DFQATT and SNEGSKA (reference sequence). CDR3 loop: CSAGIGGAKNIQYF. CDR3 bases: TGCAGTGCGGGGATTGGGGGGGCCAAAAACATTCAGTACTTC.

The chain has TRBV4-1 and TRBJ1-1, with a tentative D call TRBD1 (5 bases). V shed 3 bases and J shed 2 bases, with 13 bases lying between them. The CDR3 spans 15 residues. Germline-derived CDR1 and CDR2 are MGHRA and YSYEKL. The chain's CDR3 is CASSQETVINTEAFF. The CDR3 nucleotides are TGCGCCAGCAGCCAGGAGACAGTTATCAACACTGAAGCTTTCTTT.

The chain has TRBV11-2 and TRBJ2-1, with D possibly being TRBD2 (6 bases). Germline V gene sequence: CDR1 SGHAT, CDR2 FQNNGV. Trimming left V 2 bases short and J 14 bases short, with 28 bases between. CDR3 length: 17 residues. DNA of the CDR3: TGTGCCAGCAGCTTAAAAGGTGCTGGACTACTACCTAGGTTGGAGTTCTTC. Its translation is CASSLKGAGLLPRLEFF. The variable domain in full, completed from reference TRBV11-2 and TRBJ2-1, reads EAGVAQSPRYKIIEKRQSVAFWCNPISGHATLYWYQQILGQGPKLLIQFQNNGVVDDSQLPKDRFSAERLKGVDSTLKIQPAKLEDSAVYLCASSLKGAGLLPRLEFFGPGTRLTVL.

This rearrangement joins TRBV20-1 to TRBJ2-1, with TRBD2 matching 7 bases. The CDR3 totals 15 residues. With V trimmed by 4 bases and J by 2 bases, 8 bases remained unmatched. Per the germline V gene, CDR1 is DFQATT and CDR2 is SNEGSKA (reference sequence). The CDR3 loop is CSAKSGGGAYNEQFF. DNA for the CDR3: TGCAGTGCTAAGTCGGGAGGAGGGGCCTACAATGAGCAGTTCTTC.

This sequence joins TRBV9 and TRBJ2-1, with D possibly being TRBD2 (6 bases). The CDR3 extends over 13 amino acids. Germline-derived CDR1 and CDR2 are SGDLS and YYNGEE. Trimming took 4 bases from V and 7 from J, leaving 12 bases between them. DNA of the CDR3: TGTGCCAGCAGCCGTCGCGGGACGAATGAGCAGTTCTTC. Its protein is CASSRRGTNEQFF.

The V gene is TRBV5-1, the J gene TRBJ2-5, with D maybe TRBD1 (5 bases). Germline CDR1 is SGHRS and CDR2 is YFSETQ. The length of the CDR3 is 14 residues. V lost 5 bases and J 4 bases, leaving 15 bases between the germline ends. CDR3 sequence reads: CASSLWGNGETQYF. The CDR3 nucleotides are TGCGCCAGCAGTTTGTGGGGCAATGGAGAGACCCAGTACTTC. Drawing the rest from reference TRBV5-1 and TRBJ2-5, the complete variable domain is KAGVTQTPRYLIKTRGQQVTLSCSPISGHRSVSWYQQTPGQGLQFLFEYFSETQRNKGNFPGRFSGRQFSNSRSEMNVSTLELGDSALYLCASSLWGNGETQYFGPGTRLLVL.

The J gene is TRBJ1-5, the V gene TRBV10-3; 8 bases are shared with TRBD1. V was pared by 7 bases and J by 1 base, with 3 bases of the junction left unmatched. CDR1 ENHRY and CDR2 SYGVKD come from the germline V gene. This CDR3 comprises 14 residues. The chain's CDR3 is CAIKRQGSNQPQHF. DNA of the CDR3: TGTGCCATCAAAAGACAGGGGAGCAATCAGCCCCAGCATTTT.

In its sample, this clonotype was seen a few times. The chain combines TRBV20-1 with TRBJ1-5, with 7 positions matching TRBD1. In germline, CDR1 is DFQATT, CDR2 SNEGSKA (reference sequence). There are 15 residues in the CDR3. V shed 6 bases and J 3 bases; nucleotides not matched to a gene: 11. This CDR3 is CSAHTRQGANQPQHF. The CDR3 DNA sequence: TGCAGTGCCCACACTCGACAGGGAGCCAATCAGCCCCAGCATTTT.

This clonotype was picked up a small number of times. V is TRBV12-3 or TRBV12-4 and J is TRBJ2-7, with 8 nucleotides matching TRBD2. Trimming removed 3 bases from V and 3 bases from J; junction bases left unmatched: 10. This CDR3 is built from 16 residues. The CDR3 loop reads CASSFRPPGLGYEQYF. In DNA form, the CDR3 reads TGTGCCAGCAGTTTCCGACCGCCGGGACTAGGCTACGAGCAGTACTTC.

The J gene is TRBJ2-7, the V gene TRBV27; D may correspond to TRBD1 or TRBD2 (6 bases each). Germline V lookup: CDR1 MNHEY, CDR2 SMNVEV (reference sequence). This CDR3 spans 14 amino acids. V gave up 5 bases and J gave up 5 bases, with 16 bases separating them. The CDR3 reads CASSRRGHDNEQYF. The CDR3 DNA reads as TGTGCCAGCAGTCGGAGGGGACATGACAACGAGCAGTACTTC.

A few counts support this clonotype. The rearrangement uses TRBV7-9 and TRBJ2-2, with D possibly being TRBD1 (5 bases). Germline lookup yields CDR1 SEHNR and CDR2 FQNEAQ (reference sequence). The CDR3 totals 15 residues. The V and J ends lost 5 bases and 0 bases respectively, with 10 bases between them. This chain's CDR3 is CASSGRVANTGELFF. The CDR3 region has the DNA TGTGCCAGCAGCGGCAGGGTCGCGAACACCGGGGAGCTGTTTTTT.

This clonotype was seen a few times. The chain carries TRBV9 and TRBJ2-1; 10 nucleotides align to TRBD2. After removal of 0 bases from V and 9 bases from J, the junction contained 9 bases not matched to a gene. The germline gives CDR1 SGDLS, CDR2 YYNGEE. The CDR3 has 16 amino acids. The CDR3 DNA is TGTGCCAGCAGCGTAGGTCTAGCGGGAGTAGAGGGTGAGCAGTTCTTC. It codes for CASSVGLAGVEGEQFF.

This clonotype has just a few counts. The V gene is TRBV5-1, the J gene TRBJ1-1; possibly TRBD1 for D (5 bases). Germline lookup yields CDR1 SGHRS and CDR2 YFSETQ. V gave up 4 bases and J gave up 3 bases, with 10 bases separating them. This CDR3 contains 13 residues. For the CDR3, the DNA is TGCGCCAGCAGCACCCAGGGTTACACTGAAGCTTTCTTT. Amino acids: CASSTQGYTEAFF.